The TCR beta chain under discussion was sequenced for a study of lymphopenia after photon versus proton radiotherapy. Trimming took off 5 bases at V and 0 bases at J, with 17 bases between the two ends. The CDR3 is 18 amino acids. The germline V gene has CDR1 PRHDT and CDR2 FYEKMQ (reference sequence). This clone was seen once. Sequencing used immunoSEQ multiplex PCR; TCRdb keeps in-frame clones, though not all of them. The table has about 26,000 clones, 85% seen once. Sequenced material: peripheral blood, taken from a patient treated with photon-based radiotherapy. This TCR came from a man younger than 45 with gastric cancer. This rearrangement joins TRBV13 to TRBJ1-6, with D maybe TRBD1 (6 bases). The CDR3 loop is CASSATAQGGSYNSPLHF. CDR3 in DNA: TGTGCCAGCAGCGCCACAGCTCAAGGGGGCTCCTATAATTCACCCCTCCACTTT. Filled out from reference TRBV13 and TRBJ1-6, the complete variable domain reads AAGVIQSPRHLIKEKRETATLKCYPIPRHDTVYWYQQGPGQDPQFLISFYEKMQSDKGSIPDRFSAQQFSDYHSELNMSSLELGDSALYFCASSATAQGGSYNSPLHFGNGTRLTVT.